This T cell receptor (beta chain) was profiled in a study of shared clonotypes between healthy human individuals. Turning to the study itself: Plates per donor: three CD4 naive, three CD4 memory, two CD8 naive, one CD8 memory. Study conclusions and caveats: Non-shared clonotypes were found to have lower generation probabilities than the clonotypes that were shared by all four of the sorted-subset donors. Estimated richness was generally greater in naive than memory subsets.

As to this clone: What it binds is not known.

Deep was the level used in running the assay. The data were produced by immunoSEQ multiplex PCR, yet TCRdb's version contains in-frame clones alone and is incomplete. The table shows more than 2 million clones, with about 95% occurring only once. The naive CD8 fraction comprised CD45RO-negative cells positively selected for CCR7 and excluded terminally differentiated effector memory CD45RA+ cells. Germline CDR1 LNHNV, CDR2 YYDKDF (reference sequence). Trimming at V came to 4 bases and at J to 4 bases, leaving 15 bases not matched to a gene. The CDR3 sequence is 17 residues long. This chain connects TRBV15 to TRBJ1-2; 7 bases line up with TRBD1. The TCR originated in a man between 18 and 35 years old in good health. Material: naive CD8+ T cells sorted from blood. The CDR3 is CATSTTQGGGVGYGYTF. The CDR3 bases are TGTGCCACCAGCACAACCCAGGGGGGAGGGGTTGGCTATGGCTACACCTTC. The complete variable domain, with remaining parts taken from reference TRBV15 and TRBJ1-2, reads DAMVIQNPRYQVTQFGKPVTLSCSQTLNHNVMYWYQQKSSQAPKLLFHYYDKDFNNEADTPDNFQSRRPNTSFCFLDIRSPGLGDTAMYLCATSTTQGGGVGYGYTFGSGTRLTVV.